The next 19 T cell receptor beta chains were all read from a single sample in a study of early T cells in non-severe SARS-CoV-2 infection. Each CDR3 protein gets one entry after TCRdb re-called the 5' RACE reads with MiXCR. The sample holds approximately 120,000 distinct CDR3 sequences, around 14% seen once. Sequencing was performed on whole blood. These receptors were obtained from an adult who was a healthcare worker with PCR-confirmed SARS-CoV-2 infection or an uninfected control (not recorded which).

This clonotype was seen once. The chain carries TRBV7-9 and TRBJ2-7, with TRBD1 matching 9 bases. The CDR3 has 17 residues. Germline lookup yields CDR1 SEHNR and CDR2 FQNEAQ (reference sequence). The V and J ends lost 5 bases and 4 bases, in that order; junction bases with no gene match: 15. The CDR3: CASSADPGQGYWYEQYF. CDR3 nucleotide sequence: TGTGCCAGCAGCGCAGATCCGGGACAGGGTTATTGGTACGAGCAGTACTTC. Combining the CDR3 with reference TRBV7-9 and TRBJ2-7 gives the whole variable domain DTGVSQNPRHKITKRGQNVTFRCDPISEHNRLYWYRQTLGQGPEFLTYFQNEAQLEKSRLLSDRFSAERPKGSFSTLEIQRTEQGDSAMYLCASSADPGQGYWYEQYFGPGTRLTVT.

This sequence joins TRBV7-9 and TRBJ2-3; D unclear. The CDR3 length is 13 residues. CDR1 SEHNR and CDR2 FQNEAQ come from the germline V gene (reference sequence). With 5 bases removed from V and 7 bases from J, the gap between germline ends came to 13 bases. Written as DNA, the CDR3 is TGTGCCAGCAGCGCCCGACCCGTACATACGCAGTATTTT. Amino acids: CASSARPVHTQYF.

This clonotype was observed a handful of times. The rearrangement uses TRBV5-1 and TRBJ2-7; TRBD1 matches at 7 bases. CDR1 is SGHRS, CDR2 YFSETQ, per germline. V lost 4 bases, J lost 0 bases, and 10 bases stayed unmatched. The CDR3 has 16 residues. The CDR3 reads CASSEGAGMSSYEQYF. Written as DNA, the CDR3 is TGCGCCAGCAGCGAGGGGGCAGGGATGAGCTCCTACGAGCAGTACTTC. Variable domain in full (rest from reference TRBV5-1 and TRBJ2-7): KAGVTQTPRYLIKTRGQQVTLSCSPISGHRSVSWYQQTPGQGLQFLFEYFSETQRNKGNFPGRFSGRQFSNSRSEMNVSTLELGDSALYLCASSEGAGMSSYEQYFGPGTRLTVT.

This clonotype appeared a few times. This chain links TRBV4-1 with TRBJ1-5; 9 nucleotides align to TRBD1. J was trimmed by 4 bases and V by 1 base; bases with no gene match: 11. Germline V CDR1 and CDR2: MGHRA, YSYEKL. The CDR3 is 18 amino acids. The CDR3 loop reads CASSQVTGTGLDNQPQHF. CDR3 sequence (DNA): TGCGCCAGCAGCCAAGTTACAGGGACAGGGTTAGATAATCAGCCCCAGCATTTT.

The chain employs TRBV10-3 and TRBJ2-3; D is undetermined. CDR1 is ENHRY and CDR2 is SYGVKD in the germline V gene. This CDR3 spans 13 amino acids. The V end lost 2 bases, the J end lost 7 bases, and 10 bases lay between the germline ends. For the CDR3, the DNA is TGTGCCATCAGTGAGGAATTGAGGAATACGCAGTATTTT. Translation: CAISEELRNTQYF.

The chain carries TRBV7-8 and TRBJ2-2; 12 positions agree with TRBD2. There are 18 residues in the CDR3. Germline CDR1 SGHVS, CDR2 FQNEAQ. V dropped 5 bases and J dropped 4; count of bases not matched to a gene: 11. The CDR3 loop is CASSPFRLAGGPTGELFF. Here the CDR3 DNA reads TGTGCCAGCAGCCCCTTCCGGCTAGCGGGGGGGCCCACCGGGGAGCTGTTTTTT.

The V gene is TRBV9, the J gene TRBJ2-7; TRBD1 aligns across 8 bases. V shed 4 bases and J 7 bases; nucleotides not matched to a gene: 13. The CDR3 runs 15 residues. From germline, CDR1 is SGDLS and CDR2 YYNGEE. As DNA, the CDR3 is TGTGCCAGCAGCCCAACCTCAGGGGGCTTGGGAGAGCAGTACTTC. Its translation: CASSPTSGGLGEQYF. Full variable domain (rest looked up from reference TRBV9 and TRBJ2-7): DSGVTQTPKHLITATGQRVTLRCSPRSGDLSVYWYQQSLDQGLQFLIQYYNGEERAKGNILERFSAQQFPDLHSELNLSSLELGDSALYFCASSPTSGGLGEQYFGPGTRLTVT.

The J gene is TRBJ2-3, the V gene TRBV3-1; D might be TRBD1 (5 bases). The CDR3 is 15 residues long. V was shortened by 5 bases and J by 1 base, with 13 bases between the two germline ends. CDR1 and CDR2 (germline): LGHDT, YNNKEL (reference sequence). The CDR3 nucleotides read TGTGCCAGCAGCTCAGGGCCAGCCGGCACAGATACGCAGTATTTT. Translation gives CASSSGPAGTDTQYF.

This clonotype was recorded many times. J is TRBJ1-2 and V is TRBV4-1, with a weak D call TRBD1 (6 bases). V lost 4 bases to trimming and J lost 2 bases, with 14 bases between them. Germline assignment: CDR1 MGHRA and CDR2 YSYEKL. CDR3 length: 15 residues. The CDR3 DNA is TGCGCCAGCAGCCCCACAGGGACGGCCAACTATGGCTACACCTTC. As protein: CASSPTGTANYGYTF.

The CDR3 sequence: CASALPGTGDNQPQHF. CDR3 nucleotide sequence: TGTGCCAGTGCATTACCCGGGACAGGGGACAATCAGCCCCAGCATTTT. The chain is built from TRBV19 and TRBJ1-5, with 10 bases lining up with TRBD1. Germline V gene data show CDR1 as LNHDA and CDR2 as SQIVND (reference sequence). There are 16 residues in the CDR3. After removal of 8 bases from V and 3 bases from J, the junction contained 10 bases not matched to a gene.

The V call is TRBV12-3 or TRBV12-4, the J call TRBJ2-2; TRBD2 is a possible D gene (5 bases). The CDR3 has 13 amino acids. Trimming cost V 6 bases and J 6 bases, with 11 bases left between them. The CDR3: CASRARGSGELFF. The CDR3 DNA reads as TGTGCCAGCAGGGCTCGGGGATCCGGGGAGCTGTTTTTT.

This chain uses TRBV12-3 or TRBV12-4 with TRBJ2-2, with D hard to call. This CDR3 is built from 14 residues. The ends were cut back, 6 bases at V and 1 base at J, with 9 bases in the middle. This CDR3 is CASRVKGNTGELFF. The CDR3 coding sequence is TGTGCCAGCAGGGTCAAAGGGAACACCGGGGAGCTGTTTTTT.

This clonotype has a handful of counts. J is TRBJ2-2 and V is TRBV11-2; 7 positions agree with TRBD2. The CDR3 consists of 14 residues. The V segment lost 10 bases and the J segment 4 bases; nucleotides outside the gene matches: 9. CDR1 is SGHAT and CDR2 is FQNNGV in the germline V gene. The DNA of the CDR3 is TGTGCCACCCTCTGGGGGGGGAGCACCGGGGAGCTGTTTTTT. It codes for CATLWGGSTGELFF.

As for this clonotype: A much larger clone is a single base away; this may be a read error. This chain uses TRBV9 with TRBJ2-5; possibly TRBD2 for D (6 bases). CDR1 and CDR2 from the germline V gene are SGDLS and YYNGEE. The CDR3 runs 16 residues. Here the CDR3 reads CAGSPQGLFEGETQYF. The CDR3 region has the DNA TGTGCCGGCAGCCCGCAGGGACTCTTCGAGGGAGAGACCCAGTACTTC. Based on the CDR3 plus reference TRBV9 and TRBJ2-5, the full variable domain is DSGVTQTPKHLITATGQRVTLRCSPRSGDLSVYWYQQSLDQGLQFLIQYYNGEERAKGNILERFSAQQFPDLHSELNLSSLELGDSALYFCAGSPQGLFEGETQYFGPGTRLLVL.

This clonotype occurred a few times. The chain joins TRBV29-1 to TRBJ1-2; D is unresolved. Trimming removed 6 bases from V and 1 base from J, with 21 bases in between. CDR3 size: 16 residues. The germline V gene has CDR1 SQVTM and CDR2 ANQGSEA. The CDR3 bases are TGCAGCGTCCCGAAGGAGGTGCAAACATATAACTATGGCTACACCTTC. It encodes CSVPKEVQTYNYGYTF.

This chain joins TRBV27 and TRBJ1-3; TRBD1 is a possible D gene (5 bases). V lost 0 bases, J lost 2 bases, and 8 bases lay in between. CDR3 size: 15 residues. CDR1 and CDR2 from the germline V gene are MNHEY and SMNVEV (reference sequence). This chain's CDR3 is CASSLSGTAGNTIYF. DNA of the CDR3: TGTGCCAGCAGTTTATCCGGGACCGCTGGAAACACCATATATTTT.

This clonotype showed up just a few times. V gene TRBV7-9 combines with J gene TRBJ1-2; no firm D call. V shed 3 bases and J shed 6 bases, with 8 bases lying between them. Germline V gene lookup returns CDR1 SEHNR and CDR2 FQNEAQ (reference sequence). The CDR3 covers 12 residues. CDR3 DNA sequence: TGTGCCAGCAGCTTTACCGGGGATGGCTACACCTTC. Its translation is CASSFTGDGYTF.

The chain combines TRBV6-2 or TRBV6-3 with TRBJ2-7, with 8 bases identical to TRBD1. The ends lost 7 bases at V and 3 bases at J; junction bases unmatched: 8. The CDR3 covers 14 residues. CDR1 MNHEY and CDR2 SVGEGT come from the germline V gene. The CDR3 reads CASTPGQVVYEQYF. In DNA, the CDR3 is TGTGCCAGCACTCCGGGACAGGTAGTCTACGAGCAGTACTTC.

In its sample, this clonotype was seen a few times. The V call is TRBV9, the J call TRBJ2-2, with unresolved D. The CDR3 is made up of 12 amino acids. From germline, CDR1 is SGDLS and CDR2 YYNGEE. Trimming took off 0 bases at V and 7 bases at J, with 4 bases between the two ends. The chain's CDR3 is CASSVVSGELFF. The CDR3 nucleotides are TGTGCCAGCAGCGTAGTGAGCGGGGAGCTGTTTTTT.